Below, 16 T cell receptor beta chains from the same sample are listed, as sequenced in a study of OX40 agonist ivuxolimab in advanced cancers. Assay used: immunoSEQ multiplex PCR; TCRdb lists only in-frame clones, some missing. The table shows about 48,000 clones, with approximately 84% occurring only once. The sequencing here drew on CD4+ or CD8+ T cells sorted from blood, taken in a trial of the OX40 agonist ivuxolimab. These TCRs come from an adult with an advanced solid tumor such as melanoma, head and neck, liver or kidney cancer.

This clone was detected once. The chain is built from TRBV29-1 and TRBJ2-7; the match to TRBD2 covers 13 bases. The germline V gene encodes CDR1 SQVTM and CDR2 ANQGSEA. V lost 3 bases, J lost 0 bases, and 2 bases stayed unmatched. The CDR3 runs 15 residues. The CDR3 coding sequence is TGCAGCGTTGATACTAGCGGGGGGGCCTCCTACGAGCAGTACTTC. This gives the protein CSVDTSGGASYEQYF.

This rearrangement joins TRBV21-1 to TRBJ1-3. TRBV21-1 is a known pseudogene. The CDR3 runs 9 residues. The CDR3 loop is CANANTIYF. CDR3 coding DNA: TGTGCCAACGCAAACACCATATATTTT.

This chain links TRBV28 with TRBJ1-4, with 7 bases identical to TRBD1. Losses at the gene ends were 9 bases for V and 6 bases for J; bases not matched to a gene: 16. Per germline, CDR1 MDHEN and CDR2 SYDVKM. The CDR3 spans 16 residues. For the CDR3, the DNA is TGTGCCAGTGGGGGACAGAAGGCAGGCTTTCATGAAAAACTGTTTTTT. Amino acid sequence: CASGGQKAGFHEKLFF.

This clone was counted between two and nine times. This rearrangement joins TRBV19 to TRBJ1-6; TRBD1 matches 9 bases. The junction had 3 bases not matched to a gene; V was cut back by 2 bases and J by 10 bases. From germline, CDR1 is LNHDA and CDR2 SQIVND (reference sequence). This CDR3 is built from 14 residues. The CDR3 reads CASSIRDRDSPLHF. Here the CDR3 DNA reads TGTGCCAGTAGTATAAGGGACAGGGACTCACCCCTCCACTTT.

The rearrangement uses TRBV6-4 and TRBJ1-4, with D unresolved. The germline CDR1 and CDR2 sequences are MRHNA and SNTAGT. Trimming stripped 4 bases from V and 2 bases from J, with 11 bases between. There are 15 residues in the CDR3. DNA of the CDR3: TGTGCCAGCAGTGTCGGAAGTTGGACTAATGAAAAACTGTTTTTT. Translation: CASSVGSWTNEKLFF.

This sequence joins TRBV27 and TRBJ2-5; tentative D call: TRBD1 (7 bases). CDR1 MNHEY and CDR2 SMNVEV come from the germline V gene (reference sequence). This CDR3 region has 16 residues. Trimming took 2 bases from V and 0 from J, leaving 13 bases between them. This chain's CDR3 is CASSLGSGGYQETQYF. The DNA for the CDR3 is TGTGCCAGCAGTTTAGGATCAGGGGGGTACCAAGAGACCCAGTACTTC.

This chain uses TRBV5-1 with TRBJ2-1, with D perhaps matching TRBD1 or TRBD2 (5 bases each). CDR1 and CDR2 (germline): SGHRS, YFSETQ. The V end lost 1 base, the J end lost 10 bases, and 15 bases lay between the germline ends. The CDR3 has 14 amino acids. CDR3 nucleotide sequence: TGCGCCAGCAGCTTGTTCGGGGCGACGGGAGAGCAGTTCTTC. It specifies CASSLFGATGEQFF.

The chain joins TRBV5-4 to TRBJ2-7, with a possible D match to TRBD2 (5 bases). Germline values: CDR1 SGHNT, CDR2 YYREEE (reference sequence). The ends were cut back, 1 base at V and 4 bases at J, with 15 bases in the middle. The CDR3 totals 15 residues. This chain's CDR3 is CASSLRAIRGYEQYF. The CDR3 DNA is TGTGCCAGCAGCTTGAGGGCCATTCGGGGTTACGAGCAGTACTTC. Full variable domain (remainder filled in from reference TRBV5-4 and TRBJ2-7): ETGVTQSPTHLIKTRGQQVTLRCSSQSGHNTVSWYQQALGQGPQFIFQYYREEENGRGNFPPRFSGLQFPNYSSELNVNALELDDSALYLCASSLRAIRGYEQYFGPGTRLTVT.

This chain uses TRBV7-2 with TRBJ2-3; D gene ambiguous. The length of the CDR3 is 12 residues. The V gene lost 5 bases and the J gene lost 0 bases, with 3 bases spanning the gap. CDR1 is SGHTA and CDR2 is FQGNSA in the germline V gene. The CDR3 nucleotides read TGTGCCAGCAGCGGGAGCACAGATACGCAGTATTTT. This gives the protein CASSGSTDTQYF. Variable domain in full (rest from reference TRBV7-2 and TRBJ2-3): GAGVSQSPSNKVTEKGKDVELRCDPISGHTALYWYRQSLGQGLEFLIYFQGNSAPDKSGLPSDRFSAERTGGSVSTLTIQRTQQEDSAVYLCASSGSTDTQYFGPGTRLTVL.

The rearrangement links TRBV10-3 to TRBJ2-3; 7 bases line up with TRBD2. The CDR3 consists of 14 residues. Losses at the gene ends were 6 bases for V and 4 bases for J; bases not matched to a gene: 7. The germline V gene encodes CDR1 ENHRY and CDR2 SYGVKD. The CDR3 region is CAISGDYSADTQYF. For the CDR3, the DNA is TGTGCCATCAGCGGGGACTACTCCGCAGATACGCAGTATTTT.

The chain employs TRBV7-2 and TRBJ1-4; D is uncertain. This CDR3 region has 14 residues. Trimming cost V 2 bases and J 5 bases, with 9 bases left between them. The germline V gene has CDR1 SGHTA and CDR2 FQGNSA. The CDR3 DNA is TGTGCCAGCAGCTTATCCGGTCCGAATGAAAAACTGTTTTTT. Its protein product is CASSLSGPNEKLFF.

The genes are TRBV18 and TRBJ2-2; D is unclear. The germline V gene has CDR1 KGHSH and CDR2 LQKENI. V was cut by 6 bases and J by 0 bases, with 14 bases left in between. This CDR3 region has 16 residues. The CDR3 is CASSQDVLPNTGELFF. Here the CDR3 DNA reads TGTGCCAGCTCGCAAGACGTTCTCCCGAACACCGGGGAGCTGTTTTTT.

This chain links TRBV5-6 with TRBJ2-4; perhaps TRBD1 as D (5 bases). The V and J ends lost 4 bases and 6 bases respectively, with 17 bases between them. Germline CDR1 is SGHDT and CDR2 is YYEEEE. This CDR3 region has 15 residues. In DNA, the CDR3 is TGTGCCAGCAGCCACATGGACACCAACGGAAACATTCAGTACTTC. Translation gives CASSHMDTNGNIQYF.

The chain employs TRBV27 and TRBJ2-1; 14 nucleotides align to TRBD2. The V gene end was trimmed by 8 bases and the J gene end by 8 bases; junction bases not matched to a gene: 5. The CDR3 covers 14 residues. Germline V gene sequence: CDR1 MNHEY, CDR2 SMNVEV (reference sequence). This CDR3 is CASWGTSGSYEQFF. CDR3 in DNA: TGTGCCAGCTGGGGGACTAGCGGGAGTTATGAGCAGTTCTTC.

This sequence joins TRBV2 and TRBJ1-1; tentative D call: TRBD1 (6 bases). The CDR3 consists of 13 residues. V lost 8 bases, J lost 0 bases, and 10 bases lay in between. The germline V gene has CDR1 SNHLY and CDR2 FYNNEI. CDR3 nucleotides: TGTGCCAGCGCCAGGGGCGTGAACACTGAAGCTTTCTTT. It codes for CASARGVNTEAFF.

This clone has just one count. The chain links TRBV2 to TRBJ1-5; a possible D gene is TRBD1 (6 bases). The CDR3 runs 15 residues. Germline CDR1 SNHLY, CDR2 FYNNEI. V lost 6 bases and J 1 base, leaving 13 bases between the germline ends. The CDR3 DNA reads TGTGCCAGCAGGGAAACAGGACAGAGCAATCAGCCCCAGCATTTT. Amino acids: CASRETGQSNQPQHF.